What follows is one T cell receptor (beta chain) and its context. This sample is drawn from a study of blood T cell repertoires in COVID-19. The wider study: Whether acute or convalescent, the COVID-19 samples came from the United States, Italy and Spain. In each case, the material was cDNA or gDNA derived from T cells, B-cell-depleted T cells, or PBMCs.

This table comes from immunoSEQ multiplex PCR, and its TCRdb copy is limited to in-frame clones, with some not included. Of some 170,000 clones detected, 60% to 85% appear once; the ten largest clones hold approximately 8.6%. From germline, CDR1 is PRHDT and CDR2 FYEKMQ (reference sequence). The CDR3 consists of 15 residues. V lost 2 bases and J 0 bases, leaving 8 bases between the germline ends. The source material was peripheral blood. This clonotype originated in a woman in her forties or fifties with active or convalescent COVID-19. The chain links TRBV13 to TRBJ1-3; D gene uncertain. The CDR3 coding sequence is TGTGCCAGCAGCTTACGTGCGAGCTCTGGAAACACCATATATTTT. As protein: CASSLRASSGNTIYF.